What follows are 7 T cell receptor beta chains derived from one specimen sequenced in a study of technical replicates of blood from several donors. TCRdb keeps only in-frame clones here, not all; method: immunoSEQ multiplex PCR. The sample shows just over 75,000 clones, around 92% of them seen only once. The sample was T cells isolated from PBMCs. The receptor set was obtained from a human donor in good health.

The chain employs TRBV10-3 and TRBJ2-3; D is unclear. The germline V and J ends were trimmed by 6 bases and 2 bases, with 15 bases remaining between them. Germline assignment: CDR1 ENHRY and CDR2 SYGVKD. The CDR3 is 15 amino acids. CDR3 sequence reads: CAIRERAPYTDTQYF. In nucleotides, the CDR3 is TGTGCCATCAGAGAAAGAGCACCCTACACAGATACGCAGTATTTT.

The V gene is TRBV11-3, the J gene TRBJ2-7, with TRBD2 as a possible D gene (5 bases). V lost 0 bases, J lost 3 bases, and 12 bases lay in between. CDR1 and CDR2 (germline): SGHNT, YENEEA. CDR3 length: 15 amino acids. The CDR3 nucleotides read TGTGCCAGCAGCTTAGATATAGGCGGGTTCTACGAGCAGTACTTC. Residues: CASSLDIGGFYEQYF.

The chain has TRBV27 and TRBJ2-3; no firm D call. CDR1 and CDR2 (germline): MNHEY, SMNVEV (reference sequence). The CDR3 contains 15 residues. Trimming removed 2 bases at V and 0 bases at J, with 9 bases between. CDR3 protein: CASSLAQASTDTQYF. CDR3 in DNA: TGTGCCAGCAGTTTAGCGCAGGCTAGCACAGATACGCAGTATTTT.

The CDR3 loop reads CASTGLANTGELFF. The CDR3 DNA reads TGTGCCAGCACCGGACTAGCCAACACCGGGGAGCTGTTTTTT. The chain links TRBV7-8 to TRBJ2-2; 8 positions agree with TRBD2. Germline V gene sequence: CDR1 SGHVS, CDR2 FQNEAQ. V dropped 7 bases and J dropped 2; count of bases not matched to a gene: 3. There are 14 residues in the CDR3.

This chain links TRBV6-1 with TRBJ2-3, with D hard to call. This CDR3 is built from 12 residues. Trimming removed 1 base at V and 6 bases at J, with 5 bases between. Germline V gene sequence: CDR1 MNHNS, CDR2 SASEGT. The CDR3 loop is CASSEVTDTQYF. In DNA, the CDR3 is TGTGCCAGCAGTGAAGTAACTGATACGCAGTATTTT.

This clone has a single count. The chain recombines TRBV5-6 with TRBJ2-2; TRBD1 might be the D (6 bases). CDR3 size: 15 residues. Trimming pared 0 bases from V and 3 bases from J, leaving 9 bases between. The germline V gene has CDR1 SGHDT and CDR2 YYEEEE. Written as DNA, the CDR3 is TGTGCCAGCAGCTTGGTCGGACAGCACACCGGGGAGCTGTTTTTT. Protein sequence: CASSLVGQHTGELFF.

The chain employs TRBV5-1 and TRBJ1-3; D not resolved. Germline V gene sequence: CDR1 SGHRS, CDR2 YFSETQ. CDR3 size: 14 residues. The germline V and J ends were trimmed by 0 bases and 0 bases, with 4 bases remaining between them. The chain's CDR3 is CASSLVSSGNTIYF. The CDR3 DNA reads as TGCGCCAGCAGCTTGGTCTCCTCTGGAAACACCATATATTTT. The full variable domain, completed using reference TRBV5-1 and TRBJ1-3, is KAGVTQTPRYLIKTRGQQVTLSCSPISGHRSVSWYQQTPGQGLQFLFEYFSETQRNKGNFPGRFSGRQFSNSRSEMNVSTLELGDSALYLCASSLVSSGNTIYFGEGSWLTVV.